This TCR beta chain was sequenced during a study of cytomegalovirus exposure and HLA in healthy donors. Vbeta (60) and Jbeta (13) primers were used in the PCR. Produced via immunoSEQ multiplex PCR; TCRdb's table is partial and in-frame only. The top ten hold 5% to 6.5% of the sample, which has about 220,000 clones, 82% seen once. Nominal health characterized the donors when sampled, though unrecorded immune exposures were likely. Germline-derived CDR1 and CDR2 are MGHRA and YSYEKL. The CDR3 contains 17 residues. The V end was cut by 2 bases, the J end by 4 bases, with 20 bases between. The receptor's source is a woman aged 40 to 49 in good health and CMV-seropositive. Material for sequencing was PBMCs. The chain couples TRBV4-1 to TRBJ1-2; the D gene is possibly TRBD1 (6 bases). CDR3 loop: CASSQQPLRGNGYGYTF. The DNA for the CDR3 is TGCGCCAGCAGCCAACAACCGTTGAGGGGGAACGGCTATGGCTACACCTTC.